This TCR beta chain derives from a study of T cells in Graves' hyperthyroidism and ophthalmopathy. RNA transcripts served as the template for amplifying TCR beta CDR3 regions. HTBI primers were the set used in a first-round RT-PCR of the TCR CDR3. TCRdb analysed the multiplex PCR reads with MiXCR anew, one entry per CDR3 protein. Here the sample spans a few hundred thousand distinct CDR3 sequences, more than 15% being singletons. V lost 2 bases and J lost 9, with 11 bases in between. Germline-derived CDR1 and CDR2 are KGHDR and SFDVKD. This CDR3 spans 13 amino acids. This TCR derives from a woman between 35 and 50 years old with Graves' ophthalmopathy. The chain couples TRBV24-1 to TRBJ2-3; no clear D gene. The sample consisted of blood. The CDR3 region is CATSDSVTHTQYF. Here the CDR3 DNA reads TGTGCCACCAGTGATTCGGTGACACACACGCAGTATTTT.